These 14 T cell receptor beta chains originate from one sample sequenced in a study of cytomegalovirus exposure and HLA in healthy donors (dated by TCRdb to the late 2010s). Receptor libraries were prepared by the immunoSEQ multiplex PCR assay. A mixture of 60 forward primers for TCR Vbeta segments and 13 reverse primers for TCR Jbeta segments was used in the multiplex PCR. As stored in TCRdb, this immuneACCESS dataset retains in-frame rearrangements with V and J assigned. A fraction of the clones does not appear; measured against another copy, unresolved V genes explain less than half of the discrepancy, and the remainder lacks a known reason. This sample is represented by under 200,000 clones; roughly 80% of them were singletons. Roughly 6.7% of the sample is taken by the ten largest. The source material was PBMCs. These receptors came from a man aged 35 to 55 in good health and CMV-seropositive.

The chain couples TRBV18 to TRBJ2-5; no reliable D call. The germline V gene encodes CDR1 KGHSH and CDR2 LQKENI. This CDR3 has 12 amino acids. V lost 0 bases, J lost 5 bases, and 4 bases lay in between. CDR3 sequence (DNA): TGTGCCAGCTCACCACCGGCCGAGACCCAGTACTTC. Protein: CASSPPAETQYF.

The J gene is TRBJ1-1, the V gene TRBV30; the match to TRBD1 covers 8 bases. The CDR3 consists of 11 residues. Germline CDR1 and CDR2: GTSNPN and SVGIG (reference sequence). Unmatched junction bases numbered 6, after V lost 4 bases and J lost 11 bases. CDR3 coding DNA: TGTGCCTGGACATTACAGGGGGGGGCTTTCTTT. It specifies CAWTLQGGAFF.

This clone turned up a few times. The rearrangement links TRBV19 to TRBJ2-1; TRBD2 matches at 13 bases. The CDR3 is made up of 16 amino acids. V was pared by 7 bases and J by 12 bases, with 15 bases of the junction left unmatched. Germline CDR1 is LNHDA and CDR2 is SQIVND (reference sequence). CDR3: CASIPTPGLAGQGQFF. CDR3 DNA: TGTGCCAGTATACCGACCCCGGGACTAGCGGGGCAGGGGCAGTTCTTC. The complete variable domain, with remaining parts taken from reference TRBV19 and TRBJ2-1, reads DGGITQSPKYLFRKEGQNVTLSCEQNLNHDAMYWYRQDPGQGLRLIYYSQIVNDFQKGDIAEGYSVSREKKESFPLTVTSAQKNPTAFYLCASIPTPGLAGQGQFFGPGTRLTVL.

The J gene is TRBJ1-5, the V gene TRBV2, with 9 bases that match TRBD1. Trimming at V came to 5 bases and at J to 3 bases, leaving 5 bases not matched to a gene. The CDR3 extends over 15 amino acids. Germline V gives CDR1 SNHLY, CDR2 FYNNEI. The CDR3 reads CASSYDRGYNQPQHF. CDR3 in DNA: TGTGCCAGCAGTTATGACAGGGGGTACAATCAGCCCCAGCATTTT.

This clone was seen a single time. The CDR3 bases are TGTGCCAGCAGTGGTAGCTACGAGCAGTACTTC. The encoded protein is CASSGSYEQYF. This sequence joins TRBV6-1 and TRBJ2-7; D unclear. Germline CDR1 reads MNHNS; CDR2 reads SASEGT. This CDR3 region has 11 residues. V was cut by 4 bases and J by 3 bases, with 4 bases left in between.

In nucleotides, the CDR3 is TGTGCCAGCAGACGGACTGCTTCTAACTATGGCTACACCTTC. Translation gives CASRRTASNYGYTF. The chain has TRBV6-5 and TRBJ1-2; no definite D call. Germline V gene data show CDR1 as MNHEY and CDR2 as SVGAGI. The germline V and J ends were trimmed by 6 bases and 0 bases, with 11 bases remaining between them. CDR3 length: 14 amino acids.

Here the CDR3 reads CASSYRGPLDTQYF. The CDR3 DNA reads as TGTGCCAGCAGTTATAGGGGCCCCCTAGATACGCAGTATTTT. The chain links TRBV6-6 to TRBJ2-3; D possibly corresponds to TRBD1 (5 bases). The length of the CDR3 is 14 residues. The germline V and J ends were trimmed by 3 bases and 5 bases, with 12 bases remaining between them. Germline V lookup: CDR1 MNHNY, CDR2 SVGAGI (reference sequence).

The chain is built from TRBV11-2 and TRBJ2-5; D is ambiguous. The J call is doubtful: the DNA matches TRBJ2-7 better. The CDR3 length is 14 residues. CDR1 is SGHAT and CDR2 is FQNNGV in the germline V gene. This chain's CDR3 is CASSFSGPSYEQYF. CDR3 coding DNA: TGTGCCAGCAGCTTTAGTGGGCCTTCCTACGAGCAGTACTTC.

There are many counts of this clone. V is TRBV19 and J is TRBJ2-3; TRBD2 matches at 9 bases. The germline V gene has CDR1 LNHDA and CDR2 SQIVND (reference sequence). V gave up 7 bases and J gave up 2 bases; unmatched junction bases: 7. The CDR3 totals 15 residues. The CDR3: CASTTTSGLTDTQYF. DNA for the CDR3: TGTGCCAGTACCACGACTAGCGGTCTCACAGATACGCAGTATTTT.

The chain recombines TRBV6-5 with TRBJ2-7; 8 nucleotides match TRBD1. Germline trimming cut 2 bases from V and 3 bases from J; bases unmatched to any gene: 3. The germline CDR1 and CDR2 sequences are MNHEY and SVGAGI. The CDR3 sequence is 14 residues long. As DNA, the CDR3 is TGTGCCAGCAGTTACCGACAGGGGAACTACGAGCAGTACTTC. Amino acids: CASSYRQGNYEQYF.

Worth noting for this clone: Other DNA variants within this sample encode the same CDR3. V usage is TRBV27 and J usage is TRBJ2-1; 7 nucleotides agree with TRBD1. This CDR3 is 14 amino acids long. With 8 bases clipped from V and 2 bases from J, the junction kept 6 bases outside the gene matches. The germline gives CDR1 MNHEY, CDR2 SMNVEV (reference sequence). Here the CDR3 reads CASGTGVAYNEQFF. Written as DNA, the CDR3 is TGTGCCAGCGGCACAGGGGTTGCCTACAATGAGCAGTTCTTC.

The V and J genes are TRBV9 and TRBJ2-4; 8 positions agree with TRBD2. The ends lost 4 bases at V and 3 bases at J; junction bases unmatched: 3. Germline CDR1 is SGDLS and CDR2 is YYNGEE. This CDR3 has 14 residues. This chain's CDR3 is CASSRGGDKNIQYF. The DNA for the CDR3 is TGTGCCAGCAGCCGGGGGGGGGACAAAAACATTCAGTACTTC.

This chain connects TRBV19 to TRBJ2-2, with D perhaps TRBD2 (5 bases). The CDR3 runs to 15 residues. CDR1 and CDR2 from the germline V gene are LNHDA and SQIVND (reference sequence). V was pared by 2 bases and J by 7 bases, with 14 bases between. The CDR3 here is CASSINSGLFGELFF. The CDR3 DNA reads TGTGCCAGTAGTATAAATAGTGGACTCTTCGGGGAGCTGTTTTTT.

The J gene is TRBJ2-5, the V gene TRBV7-8, with D unclear. V was cut by 5 bases and J by 1 base, with 8 bases left in between. The germline gives CDR1 SGHVS, CDR2 FQNEAQ. The length of the CDR3 is 13 residues. CDR3: CASSTTGQETQYF. The CDR3 DNA reads as TGTGCCAGCAGCACAACGGGCCAAGAGACCCAGTACTTC.